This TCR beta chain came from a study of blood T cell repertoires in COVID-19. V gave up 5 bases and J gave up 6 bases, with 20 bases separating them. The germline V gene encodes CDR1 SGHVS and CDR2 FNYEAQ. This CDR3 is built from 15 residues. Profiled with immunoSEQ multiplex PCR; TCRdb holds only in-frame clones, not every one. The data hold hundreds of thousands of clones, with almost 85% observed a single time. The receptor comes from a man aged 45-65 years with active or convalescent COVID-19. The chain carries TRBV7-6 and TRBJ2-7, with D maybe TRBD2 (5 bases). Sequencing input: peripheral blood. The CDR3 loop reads CASSGTSGVGGEQYF. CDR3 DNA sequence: TGTGCCAGCAGCGGCACTAGTGGGGTCGGTGGCGAGCAGTACTTC.